Below are 27 T cell receptor beta chains sequenced from a single sample in a study of blood T cell repertoires in COVID-19. The method was immunoSEQ multiplex PCR; TCRdb's version includes in-frame clones alone and lacks a portion of them. The table has more than 200,000 clones, roughly 91% seen once. Sequencing used PBMCs or T cells enriched from blood (not recorded which). The receptors originated from a man in his thirties or forties in a cohort exposed to, infected with or recovered from COVID-19 (not recorded which).

This chain links TRBV9 with TRBJ2-3, with 8 bases identical to TRBD2. The CDR3 has 14 amino acids. Germline CDR1 SGDLS, CDR2 YYNGEE. The junction had 5 bases not matched to a gene; V was cut back by 6 bases and J by 2 bases. For the CDR3, the DNA is TGTGCCAGCACCAGAGCGGGAGCCACAGATACGCAGTATTTT. The encoded protein is CASTRAGATDTQYF.

The V and J genes are TRBV5-4 and TRBJ1-1; D remains ambiguous. CDR1 and CDR2 from the germline V gene are SGHNT and YYREEE (reference sequence). The CDR3 is 15 amino acids. V was clipped by 0 bases and J by 1 base, with 10 bases between them. CDR3 region: CASSLGGLWNTEAFF. The CDR3, as DNA: TGTGCCAGCAGCTTGGGCGGGCTGTGGAACACTGAAGCTTTCTTT.

This chain connects TRBV7-9 to TRBJ1-6; D is ambiguous. Trimming pared 3 bases from V and 8 bases from J, leaving 8 bases between. The CDR3 has 13 residues. Germline V gene sequence: CDR1 SEHNR, CDR2 FQNEAQ (reference sequence). The CDR3 loop is CASSFLADSPLHF. The CDR3 bases are TGTGCCAGCAGCTTCCTGGCCGATTCACCCCTCCACTTT.

J is TRBJ2-5 and V is TRBV19; perhaps TRBD1 as D (5 bases). The length of the CDR3 is 14 residues. Germline CDR1 reads LNHDA; CDR2 reads SQIVND (reference sequence). Between the trimmed V and J ends, which lost 9 bases and 5 bases, there was a span of 19 bases. CDR3 loop: CASQANQGRETQYF. Written as DNA, the CDR3 is TGTGCCAGCCAAGCCAATCAGGGAAGGGAGACCCAGTACTTC.

Only a few counts were recorded for this clone. The rearrangement joins TRBV4-2 to TRBJ2-2; D not resolved. This CDR3 spans 15 amino acids. The V end lost 0 bases, the J end lost 0 bases, and 5 bases lay between the germline ends. CDR1 is LGHNA, CDR2 YNFKEQ, per germline. In DNA form, the CDR3 reads TGTGCCAGCAGCCAAGACGGAGCGAACACCGGGGAGCTGTTTTTT. It translates to CASSQDGANTGELFF.

CDR3 bases: TGTGCCAGCAGGGACAGGGGCAATCAGCCCCAGCATTTT. Its protein is CASRDRGNQPQHF. V gene TRBV6-5 combines with J gene TRBJ1-5, with 8 bases aligning to TRBD1. CDR1 and CDR2 (germline): MNHEY, SVGAGI. The V and J ends lost 6 bases and 2 bases, in that order; junction bases with no gene match: 0. The length of the CDR3 is 13 residues.

This clone was recorded only once. The V gene is TRBV7-9, the J gene TRBJ1-3; 7 bases are a match to TRBD1. Trimming at V came to 6 bases and at J to 4 bases, leaving 15 bases not matched to a gene. This CDR3 region has 17 residues. Germline CDR1 SEHNR, CDR2 FQNEAQ (reference sequence). As DNA, the CDR3 is TGTGCCAGCAGTCAATGGGGGGAACGGACAGGAGGAAACACCATATATTTT. This sequence encodes CASSQWGERTGGNTIYF. The full variable domain, in which reference TRBV7-9 and TRBJ1-3 provide the parts outside the CDR3, is DTGVSQNPRHKITKRGQNVTFRCDPISEHNRLYWYRQTLGQGPEFLTYFQNEAQLEKSRLLSDRFSAERPKGSFSTLEIQRTEQGDSAMYLCASSQWGERTGGNTIYFGEGSWLTVV.

The gene calls are TRBV6-5 and TRBJ1-5; 8 bases match TRBD1. V was clipped by 6 bases and J by 5 bases; unmatched bases: 9. There are 15 residues in the CDR3. Germline lookup yields CDR1 MNHEY and CDR2 SVGAGI. CDR3 protein: CASSPDRDGDQPQHF. The CDR3 region has the DNA TGTGCCAGCAGCCCGGACAGGGATGGGGATCAGCCCCAGCATTTT.

The chain has TRBV7-9 and TRBJ1-5, with D unresolved. The V end was cut by 0 bases, the J end by 4 bases, with 10 bases between. The germline CDR1 and CDR2 sequences are SEHNR and FQNEAQ (reference sequence). The CDR3 extends over 15 amino acids. DNA for the CDR3: TGTGCCAGCAGCTTAGCCGCAGGTCCTAATCAGCCCCAGCATTTT. This gives the protein CASSLAAGPNQPQHF. Looking up the rest from reference TRBV7-9 and TRBJ1-5 gives the full variable domain: DTGVSQNPRHKITKRGQNVTFRCDPISEHNRLYWYRQTLGQGPEFLTYFQNEAQLEKSRLLSDRFSAERPKGSFSTLEIQRTEQGDSAMYLCASSLAAGPNQPQHFGDGTRLSIL.

The chain joins TRBV27 to TRBJ1-1; TRBD1 agrees at 10 bases. Looked up from germline, CDR1 is MNHEY and CDR2 is SMNVEV (reference sequence). V gave up 8 bases and J gave up 3 bases; unmatched junction bases: 6. The CDR3 has 14 amino acids. Here the CDR3 reads CASSRTGGDTEAFF. The CDR3, as DNA: TGTGCCAGCTCCAGGACAGGGGGGGACACTGAAGCTTTCTTT.

The CDR3 DNA is TGCGCCAGCAGCCAAGGGTTCAGGGACACTGAAGCTTTCTTT. Encoded protein: CASSQGFRDTEAFF. The chain is built from TRBV4-1 and TRBJ1-1; D perhaps matches TRBD1 (5 bases). Germline CDR1 and CDR2: MGHRA and YSYEKL. The V end lost 1 base, the J end lost 3 bases, and 9 bases lay between the germline ends. CDR3 size: 14 residues.

This clone was detected many times. This chain connects TRBV7-9 to TRBJ2-2, with 9 positions matching TRBD1. V lost 4 bases to trimming and J lost 4 bases; unmatched junction nucleotides: 7. The CDR3 has 16 amino acids. Germline CDR1 SEHNR, CDR2 FQNEAQ (reference sequence). CDR3 DNA sequence: TGTGCCAGCAGCTACGGACAGGGGTTTAGCACCGGGGAGCTGTTTTTT. Encoded protein: CASSYGQGFSTGELFF.

This clone was observed a single time. The chain uses TRBV13 and TRBJ2-5; 7 nucleotides match TRBD2. The CDR3 is 13 residues long. Germline V gene data show CDR1 as PRHDT and CDR2 as FYEKMQ (reference sequence). J lost 5 bases, V lost 3 bases, and 3 bases had no gene match. This chain's CDR3 is CASSFSGKETQYF. For the CDR3, the DNA is TGTGCCAGCAGCTTCAGCGGGAAGGAGACCCAGTACTTC.

This chain joins TRBV28 and TRBJ1-2; 9 nucleotides align to TRBD1. From germline, CDR1 is MDHEN and CDR2 SYDVKM. This CDR3 spans 13 amino acids. The V segment lost 6 bases and the J segment 7 bases; nucleotides outside the gene matches: 6. Here the CDR3 reads CASRKQGAGGYTF. In nucleotides, the CDR3 is TGTGCCAGCAGGAAACAGGGGGCGGGTGGCTACACCTTC.

The chain is built from TRBV2 and TRBJ2-5; TRBD2 might be the D (5 bases). The V gene's germline CDR1 is SNHLY and CDR2 FYNNEI. This CDR3 comprises 13 residues. Written as DNA, the CDR3 is TGTGCTTCTGAGGGCAGGTACCAAGAGACCCAGTACTTC. Its protein is CASEGRYQETQYF.

J is TRBJ1-2 and V is TRBV19; 9 nucleotides agree with TRBD1. CDR3 length equals 12 residues. The germline V gene has CDR1 LNHDA and CDR2 SQIVND (reference sequence). Losses at the gene ends were 8 bases for V and 5 bases for J; bases not matched to a gene: 3. The CDR3 DNA is TGTGCCAGTGCTGGACAGGGGTATGGCTACACCTTC. Its translation is CASAGQGYGYTF. Full variable domain (rest looked up from reference TRBV19 and TRBJ1-2): DGGITQSPKYLFRKEGQNVTLSCEQNLNHDAMYWYRQDPGQGLRLIYYSQIVNDFQKGDIAEGYSVSREKKESFPLTVTSAQKNPTAFYLCASAGQGYGYTFGSGTRLTVV.

This rearrangement joins TRBV27 to TRBJ2-1, with a weak D call TRBD2 (6 bases). CDR1 and CDR2 (germline): MNHEY, SMNVEV (reference sequence). The CDR3 is made up of 18 amino acids. V dropped 2 bases and J dropped 4 bases, with 21 bases sitting between them. CDR3 protein: CASSLALSGSSAYNEQFF. The CDR3 region has the DNA TGTGCCAGCAGTTTAGCCCTGTCCGGGTCTAGCGCATACAATGAGCAGTTCTTC.

The chain recombines TRBV18 with TRBJ2-1; 7 bases align to TRBD1. From germline, CDR1 is KGHSH and CDR2 LQKENI. This CDR3 contains 15 residues. The V gene end was trimmed by 3 bases and the J gene end by 8 bases; junction bases not matched to a gene: 10. CDR3 in DNA: TGTGCCAGCTCACCTCAACAGGGGCAGGGGGATGAGCAGTTCTTC. Amino acids: CASSPQQGQGDEQFF.

V gene TRBV7-9 combines with J gene TRBJ2-7; D is possibly TRBD1 (6 bases). Germline V gives CDR1 SEHNR, CDR2 FQNEAQ (reference sequence). The V gene lost 5 bases and the J gene lost 3 bases, with 26 bases spanning the gap. The CDR3 covers 18 residues. The CDR3 here is CASSPRKDTPDSCYEQYF. The CDR3 bases are TGTGCCAGCAGCCCCAGAAAAGATACCCCGGACAGCTGCTACGAGCAGTACTTC.

The chain recombines TRBV7-9 with TRBJ1-1; 10 bases match TRBD1. Germline lookup yields CDR1 SEHNR and CDR2 FQNEAQ (reference sequence). With 4 bases clipped from V and 6 bases from J, the junction kept 5 bases outside the gene matches. CDR3 length: 14 amino acids. DNA of the CDR3: TGTGCCAGCAGCTGGACAGGGGGAGGGTCTGAAGCTTTCTTT. Translating gives CASSWTGGGSEAFF.

This clone has a single count. The genes are TRBV5-1 and TRBJ2-2; no firm D call. The germline CDR1 and CDR2 sequences are SGHRS and YFSETQ. V lost 1 base and J lost 0, with 4 bases in between. The CDR3 loop spans 14 amino acids. For the CDR3, the DNA is TGCGCCAGCAGCTTGTTTACGAACACCGGGGAGCTGTTTTTT. This codes for CASSLFTNTGELFF.

The V gene is TRBV27, the J gene TRBJ1-1, with TRBD1 matching over 9 bases. Trimming cost V 4 bases and J 8 bases; bases outside gene matches: 8. Germline V CDR1 and CDR2: MNHEY, SMNVEV (reference sequence). The CDR3 is 14 amino acids. CDR3 in DNA: TGTGCCAGCAGTTCAGACAGGGGGAGTATAGAAGCTTTCTTT. Protein: CASSSDRGSIEAFF.

V gene TRBV5-5 combines with J gene TRBJ1-3; D not resolved. CDR1 SGHKS and CDR2 YYEKEE come from the germline V gene (reference sequence). Between the trimmed V and J ends, which lost 1 base and 3 bases, there was a span of 8 bases. CDR3 length equals 14 residues. The CDR3 DNA reads TGTGCCAGCAGCTTGCGACGGGATGGAAACACCATATATTTT. This translates into CASSLRRDGNTIYF.

This rearrangement joins TRBV5-5 to TRBJ2-1; 9 bases align to TRBD1. From germline, CDR1 is SGHKS and CDR2 YYEKEE (reference sequence). The CDR3 covers 19 residues. Germline trimming cut 0 bases from V and 2 bases from J; bases unmatched to any gene: 12. The CDR3: CASSLDGTGYGGPYNEQFF. DNA of the CDR3: TGTGCCAGCAGCTTGGATGGGACAGGGTATGGCGGACCCTACAATGAGCAGTTCTTC. Variable domain in full (rest from reference TRBV5-5 and TRBJ2-1): DAGVTQSPTHLIKTRGQQVTLRCSPISGHKSVSWYQQVLGQGPQFIFQYYEKEERGRGNFPDRFSARQFPNYSSELNVNALLLGDSALYLCASSLDGTGYGGPYNEQFFGPGTRLTVL.

V usage is TRBV7-3 and J usage is TRBJ2-7; 10 bases agree with TRBD1. V lost 5 bases, J lost 5 bases, and 6 bases stayed unmatched. This CDR3 contains 14 residues. Germline loops: CDR1 SGHTA, CDR2 FQGTGA. The DNA for the CDR3 is TGTGCCAGCAGCCGGGACAGGGGTAACCACGAGCAGTACTTC. Translated: CASSRDRGNHEQYF.

This chain joins TRBV5-4 and TRBJ1-1, with D perhaps TRBD1 (5 bases). Germline values: CDR1 SGHNT, CDR2 YYREEE (reference sequence). The CDR3 totals 14 residues. Trimming removed 4 bases at V and 5 bases at J, with 15 bases between. The CDR3, as DNA: TGTGCCAGCAGCATTAAACAGGTTGTTACTGAAGCTTTCTTT. Its protein product is CASSIKQVVTEAFF.

The chain employs TRBV27 and TRBJ2-1, with D possibly being TRBD2 (5 bases). The germline V and J ends were trimmed by 5 bases and 0 bases, with 17 bases remaining between them. The CDR3 is made up of 17 amino acids. Germline V gives CDR1 MNHEY, CDR2 SMNVEV (reference sequence). CDR3 sequence: CASSTRTLARSYNEQFF. The CDR3 DNA follows: TGTGCCAGCAGTACCCGGACCCTAGCCCGCTCCTACAATGAGCAGTTCTTC.